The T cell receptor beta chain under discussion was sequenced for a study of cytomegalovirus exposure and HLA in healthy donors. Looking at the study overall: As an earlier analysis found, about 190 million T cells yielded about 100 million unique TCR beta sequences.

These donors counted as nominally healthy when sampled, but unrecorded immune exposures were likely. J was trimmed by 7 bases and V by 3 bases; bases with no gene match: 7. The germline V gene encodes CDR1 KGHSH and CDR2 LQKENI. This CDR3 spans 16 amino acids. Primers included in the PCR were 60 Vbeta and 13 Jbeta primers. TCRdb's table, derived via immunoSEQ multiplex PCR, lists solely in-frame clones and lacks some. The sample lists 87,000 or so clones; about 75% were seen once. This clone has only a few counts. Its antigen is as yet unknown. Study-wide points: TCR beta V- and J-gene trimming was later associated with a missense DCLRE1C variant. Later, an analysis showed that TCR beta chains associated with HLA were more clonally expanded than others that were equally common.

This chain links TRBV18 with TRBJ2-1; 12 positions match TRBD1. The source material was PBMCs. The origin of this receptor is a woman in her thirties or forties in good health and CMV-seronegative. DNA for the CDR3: TGTGCCAGCTCACCGCCGGGACAGGGGGCGTTGAATGAGCAGTTCTTC. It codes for CASSPPGQGALNEQFF.